This T cell receptor (beta chain) was recovered during a study of cytomegalovirus exposure and HLA in healthy donors. Study results and caveats: Reports state that TCR beta sequences accurately predicted most subjects' HLA-A and HLA-B alleles.

This clone was detected once. The antigen remains unidentified. It was with 60 Vbeta and 13 Jbeta primers that the PCR ran. Produced via immunoSEQ multiplex PCR; TCRdb's table is partial and in-frame only. Seen here are 80,000 to 100,000 clones, under 75% observed once, and the top ten hold about 2.5%. The sequence was collected from a man aged 50 to 59 in good health and CMV-seronegative. The specimen was PBMCs.

DNA of the CDR3: TGTGCCAGCAGCCCGGGGACTTGGGAGACCCAGTACTTC. It specifies CASSPGTWETQYF. The V and J genes are TRBV7-9 and TRBJ2-5, with D maybe TRBD2 (6 bases). V was pared by 5 bases and J by 5 bases, with 12 bases between. This CDR3 region has 13 residues. CDR1 is SEHNR, CDR2 FQNEAQ, per germline (reference sequence).